This record concerns one T cell receptor (beta chain) sequence. Its antigen is as yet unknown. The sample comes from a study of shared clonotypes between healthy human individuals. CDR3 size: 11 residues. From germline, CDR1 is DFQATT and CDR2 SNEGSKA (reference sequence). V was clipped by 7 bases and J by 8 bases, with 14 bases between them. Study findings and constraints: Non-shared clonotypes were found to have lower generation probabilities than the clonotypes that were shared by all four of the sorted-subset donors. Among the subsets, naive ones generally showed larger estimated richness than memory ones.

The method was immunoSEQ multiplex PCR; TCRdb's version includes in-frame clones alone and lacks a portion of them. The table has 2 million to 3 million clones, approximately 93% seen once; the top ten hold approximately 0.36%. The receptor's source is a man aged 18-30 years in good health. Some clones in this sample may be carry-over from other donors' samples. The chain is built from TRBV20-1 and TRBJ1-1; D not certain. Sequenced: naive CD4+ T cells from PBMCs. Subset meaning: CD45RA+ positively selected. The CDR3 region has the DNA TGCAGTGGCATGACGGGAGGAGAAGCTTTCTTT. This translates into CSGMTGGEAFF.